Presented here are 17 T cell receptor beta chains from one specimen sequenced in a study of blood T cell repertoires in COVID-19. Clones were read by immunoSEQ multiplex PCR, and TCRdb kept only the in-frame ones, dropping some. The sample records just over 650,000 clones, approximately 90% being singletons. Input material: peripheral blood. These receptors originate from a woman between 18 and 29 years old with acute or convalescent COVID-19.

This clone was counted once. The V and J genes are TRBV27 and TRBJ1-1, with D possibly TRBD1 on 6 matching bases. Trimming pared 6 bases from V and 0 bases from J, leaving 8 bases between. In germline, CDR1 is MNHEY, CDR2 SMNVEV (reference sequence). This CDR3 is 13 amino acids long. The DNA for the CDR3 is TGTGCCAGCAGGGACAGTATGAACACTGAAGCTTTCTTT. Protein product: CASRDSMNTEAFF.

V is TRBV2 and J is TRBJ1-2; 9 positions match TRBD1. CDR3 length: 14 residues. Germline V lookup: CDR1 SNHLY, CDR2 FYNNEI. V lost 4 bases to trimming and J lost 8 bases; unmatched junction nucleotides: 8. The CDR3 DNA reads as TGTGCCAGCAGTGGATTTAGGACAGGGGAGGGCTACACCTTC. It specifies CASSGFRTGEGYTF. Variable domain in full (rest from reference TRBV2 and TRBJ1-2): EPEVTQTPSHQVTQMGQEVILRCVPISNHLYFYWYRQILGQKVEFLVSFYNNEISEKSEIFDDQFSVERPDGSNFTLKIRSTKLEDSAMYFCASSGFRTGEGYTFGSGTRLTVV.

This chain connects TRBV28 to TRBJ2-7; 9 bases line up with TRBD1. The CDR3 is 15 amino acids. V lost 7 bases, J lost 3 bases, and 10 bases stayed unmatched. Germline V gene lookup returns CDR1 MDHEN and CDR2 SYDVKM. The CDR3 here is CASNSRDRVFYEQYF. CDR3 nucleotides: TGTGCCAGCAATTCGCGGGACAGGGTTTTCTACGAGCAGTACTTC.

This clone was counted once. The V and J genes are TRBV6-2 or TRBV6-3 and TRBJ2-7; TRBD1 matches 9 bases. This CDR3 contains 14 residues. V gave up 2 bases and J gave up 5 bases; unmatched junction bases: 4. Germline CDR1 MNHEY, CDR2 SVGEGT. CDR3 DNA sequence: TGTGCCAGCAGTTACGGGACAGGGTTGGACGAGCAGTACTTC. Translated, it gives CASSYGTGLDEQYF.

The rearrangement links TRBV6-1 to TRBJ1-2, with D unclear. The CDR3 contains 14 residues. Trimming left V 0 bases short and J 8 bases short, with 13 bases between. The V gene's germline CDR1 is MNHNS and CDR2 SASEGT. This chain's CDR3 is CASSEAAGKGGYTF. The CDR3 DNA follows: TGTGCCAGCAGTGAAGCAGCGGGGAAGGGCGGCTACACCTTC.

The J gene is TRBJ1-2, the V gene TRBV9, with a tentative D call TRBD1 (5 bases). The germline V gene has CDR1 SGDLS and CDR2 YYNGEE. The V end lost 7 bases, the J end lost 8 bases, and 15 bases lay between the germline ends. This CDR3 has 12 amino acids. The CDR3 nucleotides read TGTGCCAGCGCTTCGGGGGGAGGAGGCTACACCTTC. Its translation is CASASGGGGYTF.

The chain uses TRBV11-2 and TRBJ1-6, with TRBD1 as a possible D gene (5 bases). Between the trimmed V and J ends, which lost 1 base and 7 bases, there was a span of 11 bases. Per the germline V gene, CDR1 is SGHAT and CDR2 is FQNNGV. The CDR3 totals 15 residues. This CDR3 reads CASSLGEGRNSPLHF. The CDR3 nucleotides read TGTGCCAGCAGCTTAGGGGAGGGGCGCAATTCACCCCTCCACTTT.

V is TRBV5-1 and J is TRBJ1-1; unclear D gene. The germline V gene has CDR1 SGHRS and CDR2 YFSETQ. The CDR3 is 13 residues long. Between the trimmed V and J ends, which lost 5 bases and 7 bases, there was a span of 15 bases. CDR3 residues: CASRSGVGHEAFF. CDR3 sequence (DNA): TGCGCCAGCAGGAGCGGGGTCGGGCATGAAGCTTTCTTT.

Here the CDR3 reads CASSTVGGGNEQFF. For the CDR3, the DNA is TGTGCCTCTTCCACCGTGGGGGGGGGCAATGAGCAGTTCTTC. The chain carries TRBV18 and TRBJ2-1, with TRBD2 matching 7 bases. The CDR3 has 14 amino acids. Looked up from germline, CDR1 is KGHSH and CDR2 is LQKENI. The junction had 13 bases not matched to a gene; V was cut back by 11 bases and J by 6 bases.

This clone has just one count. The CDR3 sequence is CASSYSWNTEAFF. CDR3 bases: TGTGCCAGCAGTTATTCCTGGAACACTGAAGCTTTCTTT. This chain joins TRBV6-6 and TRBJ1-1; D remains ambiguous. Trimming left V 3 bases short and J 1 base short, with 6 bases between. Germline CDR1 is MNHNY and CDR2 is SVGAGI (reference sequence). This CDR3 contains 13 residues.

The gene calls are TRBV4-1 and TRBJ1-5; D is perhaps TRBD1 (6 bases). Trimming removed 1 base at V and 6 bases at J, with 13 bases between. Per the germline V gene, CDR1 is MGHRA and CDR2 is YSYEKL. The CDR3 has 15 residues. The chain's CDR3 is CASSQGTEGLQPQHF. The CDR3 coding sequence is TGCGCCAGCAGCCAAGGGACAGAGGGGCTTCAGCCCCAGCATTTT.

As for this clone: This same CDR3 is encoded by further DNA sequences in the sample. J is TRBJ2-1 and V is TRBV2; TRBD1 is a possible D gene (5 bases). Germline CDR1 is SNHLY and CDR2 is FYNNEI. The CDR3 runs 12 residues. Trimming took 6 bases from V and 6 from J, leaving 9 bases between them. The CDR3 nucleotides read TGTGCCAGCAGCCAGCAGGGCAATGAGCAGTTCTTC. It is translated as CASSQQGNEQFF.

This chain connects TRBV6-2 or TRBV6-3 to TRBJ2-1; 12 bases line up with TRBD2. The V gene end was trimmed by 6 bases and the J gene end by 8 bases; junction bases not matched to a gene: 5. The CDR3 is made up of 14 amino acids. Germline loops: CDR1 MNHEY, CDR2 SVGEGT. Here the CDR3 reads CASSSSGGADEQFF. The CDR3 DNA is TGTGCCAGCAGCTCTAGCGGGGGGGCAGATGAGCAGTTCTTC.

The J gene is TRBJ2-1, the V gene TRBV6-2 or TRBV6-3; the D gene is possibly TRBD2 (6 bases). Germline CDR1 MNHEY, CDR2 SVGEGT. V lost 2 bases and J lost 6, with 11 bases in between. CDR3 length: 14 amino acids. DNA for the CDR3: TGTGCCAGCAGTTACGGAGGGGCGAGCAATGAGCAGTTCTTC. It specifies CASSYGGASNEQFF.

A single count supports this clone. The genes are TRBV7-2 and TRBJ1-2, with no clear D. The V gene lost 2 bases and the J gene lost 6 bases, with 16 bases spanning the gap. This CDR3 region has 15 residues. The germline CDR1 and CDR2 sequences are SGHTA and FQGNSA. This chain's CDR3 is CASSLSSGSDHGYTF. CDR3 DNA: TGTGCCAGCAGCTTATCATCGGGATCCGATCATGGCTACACCTTC.

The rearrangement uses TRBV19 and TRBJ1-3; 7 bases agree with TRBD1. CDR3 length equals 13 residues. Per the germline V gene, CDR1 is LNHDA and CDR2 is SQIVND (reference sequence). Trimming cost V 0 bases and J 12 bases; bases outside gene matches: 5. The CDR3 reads CASSIDQGVDIYF. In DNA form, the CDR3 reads TGTGCCAGTAGTATAGATCAGGGGGTCGACATATATTTT.

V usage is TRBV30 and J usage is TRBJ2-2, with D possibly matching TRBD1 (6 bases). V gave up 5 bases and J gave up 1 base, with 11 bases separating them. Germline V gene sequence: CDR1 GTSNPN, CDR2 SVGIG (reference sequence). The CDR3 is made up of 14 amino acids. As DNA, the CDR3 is TGTGCCTGGGCATTAGGGGGGAACACCGGGGAGCTGTTTTTT. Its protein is CAWALGGNTGELFF.